Following are 7 T cell receptor beta chains from one sample sequenced in a study of blood T cell repertoires in COVID-19 (TCRdb year 2020). Libraries were built with the immunoSEQ multiplex PCR assay. Held by TCRdb, this immuneACCESS table contains in-frame sequences only and omits some clones. Under half of the omission traces to an unresolved V gene where checked; the cause of the rest is unknown. This sample gives tens of thousands of clones in total; more than 85% of them show up just once. The ten most abundant clones make up under 8% of the sample. The sequencing sample was made of peripheral blood. The receptors were sampled from a human donor with active COVID-19. The donor label of this sample is uncertain.

This clone was counted ten times or more. The genes are TRBV27 and TRBJ2-5; no clear D. V was shortened by 6 bases and J by 2 bases, with 19 bases between the two germline ends. Germline V gene data show CDR1 as MNHEY and CDR2 as SMNVEV (reference sequence). There are 16 residues in the CDR3. CDR3 DNA: TGTGCCAGCAGCGAGTACCCTCGACACCCACAAGAGACCCAGTACTTC. Amino acid sequence: CASSEYPRHPQETQYF.

The rearrangement joins TRBV6-2 or TRBV6-3 to TRBJ2-7, with D tentatively TRBD1 (7 bases). Between the trimmed V and J ends, which lost 4 bases and 5 bases, there was a span of 21 bases. CDR1 and CDR2 (germline): MNHEY, SVGEGT. The CDR3 extends over 16 amino acids. For the CDR3, the DNA is TGTGCCAGCAGTTCCAGGGGGTCGGGCGGGGTCCACGAGCAGTACTTC. Its protein is CASSSRGSGGVHEQYF.

This chain connects TRBV5-1 to TRBJ2-7; a possible D gene is TRBD2 (7 bases). The CDR3 sequence is 14 residues long. CDR1 is SGHRS and CDR2 is YFSETQ in the germline V gene. V lost 4 bases and J lost 4, with 15 bases in between. The CDR3 spells CASSRDNGGYEQYF. The CDR3 DNA reads as TGCGCCAGCAGCCGGGACAACGGGGGGTACGAGCAGTACTTC.

This clone was counted once. This chain joins TRBV7-2 and TRBJ2-3; 9 bases match TRBD2. The CDR3 runs 14 residues. Germline values: CDR1 SGHTA, CDR2 FQGNSA. The V segment lost 4 bases and the J segment 6 bases; nucleotides outside the gene matches: 5. CDR3 amino acids: CASSSRGRVDTQYF. CDR3 coding DNA: TGTGCCAGCAGCTCCCGCGGGAGGGTGGATACGCAGTATTTT.

The chain links TRBV28 to TRBJ1-1, with D perhaps TRBD1 (6 bases). CDR3 length: 13 residues. Trimming left V 7 bases short and J 3 bases short, with 12 bases between. Germline-derived CDR1 and CDR2 are MDHEN and SYDVKM. The CDR3 DNA follows: TGTGCCAGCACAACAGGGTACGACACTGAAGCTTTCTTT. Translation: CASTTGYDTEAFF.

This sequence joins TRBV7-2 and TRBJ2-7; 10 positions match TRBD1. V was pared by 4 bases and J by 7 bases, with 10 bases of the junction left unmatched. The CDR3 totals 15 residues. Looked up from germline, CDR1 is SGHTA and CDR2 is FQGNSA. CDR3: CASSYSQDRGLEQYF. CDR3 DNA sequence: TGTGCCAGCAGCTACAGCCAGGACAGGGGGTTGGAGCAGTACTTC.

The chain links TRBV11-2 to TRBJ1-5; tentatively, D is TRBD1 (5 bases). V was cut by 6 bases and J by 7 bases, with 19 bases left in between. Germline CDR1 is SGHAT and CDR2 is FQNNGV. The CDR3 is 15 residues long. CDR3 nucleotide sequence: TGTGCCAGCAGTCCCGCTGCAGGGTTGGGCCAGCCCCAGCATTTT. It yields the protein CASSPAAGLGQPQHF.